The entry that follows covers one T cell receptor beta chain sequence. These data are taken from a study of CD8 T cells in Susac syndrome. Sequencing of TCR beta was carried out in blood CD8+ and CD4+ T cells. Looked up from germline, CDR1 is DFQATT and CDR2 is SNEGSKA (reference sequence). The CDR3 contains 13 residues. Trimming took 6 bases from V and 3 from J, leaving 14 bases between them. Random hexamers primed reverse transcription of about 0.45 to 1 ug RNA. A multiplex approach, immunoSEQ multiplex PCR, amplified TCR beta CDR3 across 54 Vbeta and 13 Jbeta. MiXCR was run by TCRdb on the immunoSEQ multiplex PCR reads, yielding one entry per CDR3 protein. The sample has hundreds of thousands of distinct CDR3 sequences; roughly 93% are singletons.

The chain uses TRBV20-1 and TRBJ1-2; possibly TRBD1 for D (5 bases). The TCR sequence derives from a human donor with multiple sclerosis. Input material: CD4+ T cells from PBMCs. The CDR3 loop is CSAQRGNDYGYTF. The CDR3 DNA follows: TGCAGTGCGCAAAGGGGAAACGACTATGGCTACACCTTC.